One T cell receptor (beta chain) is described in this entry. Its antigen remains unknown. This record belongs to a study of cytomegalovirus exposure and HLA in healthy donors. Study-wide results and caveats: Analysis was carried out at a later point, and it linked a missense DCLRE1C variant to TCR beta V- and J-gene trimming. HLA-A and HLA-B allele assignments for most subjects were reportedly predicted accurately using TCR beta sequences. The majority of TCR sequences were rare, yet some public TCRs appeared in many donors.

PCR employed 60 Vbeta and 13 Jbeta primers. This table comes from immunoSEQ multiplex PCR, and its TCRdb copy is limited to in-frame clones, with some not included. The sample has under 200,000 clones, roughly 71% seen once. Looked up from germline, CDR1 is SGHTA and CDR2 is FQGTGA. J lost 5 bases, V lost 5 bases, and 3 bases had no gene match. The CDR3 has 13 residues. This receptor was obtained from a male donor in good health and CMV-seropositive. The genes are TRBV7-3 and TRBJ2-1; 7 bases align to TRBD2. Sequencing was done on a sample of PBMCs. The CDR3 DNA reads TGTGCCAGCAGCGCCGGGACTAACAATGAGCAGTTCTTC. Translation gives CASSAGTNNEQFF.